This passage covers 15 T cell receptor beta chains from one sample sequenced in a study of T cell changes during pregnancy in multiple sclerosis. The repertoire was sequenced with immunoSEQ multiplex PCR; TCRdb's copy has only in-frame clones and lacks some. The repertoire holds tens of thousands of clones, 85% to 95% seen once, with 2.5% to 3% in the top ten. The starting material was peripheral blood, obtained in the third trimester of pregnancy. The receptor source for this set is a female donor in good health, enrolled as a control in a pregnancy study.

This chain links TRBV7-8 with TRBJ2-3, with no clear D. V lost 3 bases, J lost 9 bases, and 4 bases lay in between. Germline CDR1 SGHVS, CDR2 FQNEAQ. This CDR3 has 10 residues. CDR3 residues: CASSLETQYF. CDR3 coding DNA: TGTGCCAGCAGCTTGGAGACGCAGTATTTT.

The J gene is TRBJ2-7, the V gene TRBV7-9, with 8 positions matching TRBD1. This CDR3 region has 15 residues. The V and J ends lost 3 bases and 3 bases, in that order; junction bases with no gene match: 7. The germline CDR1 and CDR2 sequences are SEHNR and FQNEAQ (reference sequence). CDR3 protein: CASSFGPGGNYEQYF. Written as DNA, the CDR3 is TGTGCCAGCAGCTTTGGTCCAGGGGGCAACTACGAGCAGTACTTC.

V and J are TRBV2 and TRBJ2-7, with D possibly matching TRBD2 (5 bases). The CDR3 is 13 residues long. Trimming removed 5 bases from V and 2 bases from J, with 10 bases in between. Germline V gene lookup returns CDR1 SNHLY and CDR2 FYNNEI. The CDR3 sequence: CASSLAQTYEQYF. CDR3 nucleotide sequence: TGTGCCAGCAGTCTAGCCCAGACCTACGAGCAGTACTTC.

This chain uses TRBV5-4 with TRBJ1-1; D call uncertain. Looked up from germline, CDR1 is SGHNT and CDR2 is YYREEE (reference sequence). With 1 base removed from V and 5 bases from J, the gap between germline ends came to 15 bases. The CDR3 spans 15 residues. CDR3: CASSLWALTKTEAFF. The CDR3 DNA is TGTGCCAGCAGCTTGTGGGCTCTTACAAAAACTGAAGCTTTCTTT.

The V and J genes are TRBV6-1 and TRBJ1-2; no clear D. Trimming shortened V by 8 bases and J by 6 bases, and 19 bases separated the two germline ends. This CDR3 is built from 14 residues. Germline CDR1 is MNHNS and CDR2 is SASEGT. The CDR3 DNA reads TGTGCCAGCGATGGGTGGAACGGGGTAAATGGCTACACCTTC. Translation: CASDGWNGVNGYTF.

This chain joins TRBV28 and TRBJ2-6, with TRBD1 as a possible D gene (6 bases). Deletions cut 5 bases from V and 0 bases from J, with 17 bases between. This CDR3 is 18 amino acids long. Germline V gives CDR1 MDHEN, CDR2 SYDVKM. The CDR3 DNA follows: TGTGCCAGCAGTCCCAGATCGGGCAGGGGCTCTGGGGCCAACGTCCTGACTTTC. This encodes CASSPRSGRGSGANVLTF.

The chain has TRBV19 and TRBJ1-5, with 9 bases matching TRBD1. The length of the CDR3 is 15 residues. The V segment lost 3 bases and the J segment 6 bases; nucleotides outside the gene matches: 6. Per the germline V gene, CDR1 is LNHDA and CDR2 is SQIVND (reference sequence). In DNA, the CDR3 is TGTGCCAGTAGTATCGGGACAGGGTCGGGTCAGCCCCAGCATTTT. It specifies CASSIGTGSGQPQHF.

This CDR3 is CASSHGRVQGNTIYF. CDR3 nucleotides: TGCGCCAGCAGCCACGGGAGGGTTCAGGGAAACACCATATATTTT. The chain recombines TRBV4-1 with TRBJ1-3; no firm D call. This CDR3 has 15 amino acids. CDR1 and CDR2 from the germline V gene are MGHRA and YSYEKL. With 3 bases removed from V and 4 bases from J, the gap between germline ends came to 13 bases.

This rearrangement joins TRBV5-1 to TRBJ1-2; TRBD1 aligns across 7 bases. The CDR3 is made up of 14 amino acids. CDR1 SGHRS and CDR2 YFSETQ come from the germline V gene. The J segment lost 8 bases and the V segment lost 4 bases, leaving 11 bases of the junction unmatched. The CDR3 region has the DNA TGCGCCAGCAGCGGCGGGACAGAGTTTTCGGGCTACACCTTC. Its protein is CASSGGTEFSGYTF.

The J gene is TRBJ2-3, the V gene TRBV29-1; tentatively, D is TRBD1 (6 bases). V lost 5 bases, J lost 3 bases, and 15 bases lay in between. The CDR3 sequence is 14 residues long. In germline, CDR1 is SQVTM, CDR2 ANQGSEA. The CDR3 nucleotides read TGCAGCGTTATTGTCAGGGGATCTACAGATACGCAGTATTTT. This encodes CSVIVRGSTDTQYF.

The genes are TRBV4-1 and TRBJ1-1; 7 nucleotides agree with TRBD1. Germline loops: CDR1 MGHRA, CDR2 YSYEKL. This CDR3 comprises 14 residues. Trimming cost V 8 bases and J 0 bases; bases outside gene matches: 6. In DNA form, the CDR3 reads TGCGCCAGCGAGGGGGCCGGTTTGAACACTGAAGCTTTCTTT. Translating gives CASEGAGLNTEAFF.

This chain connects TRBV28 to TRBJ1-5; D perhaps matches TRBD1 (6 bases). This CDR3 comprises 14 residues. CDR1 is MDHEN, CDR2 SYDVKM, per germline. V dropped 5 bases and J dropped 7 bases, with 15 bases sitting between them. The CDR3, as DNA: TGTGCCAGCAGTCCCGGGGGGCCGGGGCAGCCCCAGCATTTT. Translating it yields CASSPGGPGQPQHF.

The chain joins TRBV28 to TRBJ2-4; 7 bases align to TRBD1. Germline lookup yields CDR1 MDHEN and CDR2 SYDVKM. V trimming: 2 bases; J trimming: 7 bases; junction bases outside the gene matches: 5. This CDR3 comprises 14 residues. The CDR3 DNA sequence: TGTGCCAGCAGTTTACTGACAGGGTGGAACATTCAGTACTTC. Translating gives CASSLLTGWNIQYF.

This clone was detected only once. This rearrangement joins TRBV2 to TRBJ2-7; possibly TRBD1 for D (6 bases). This CDR3 is 14 amino acids long. Trimming removed 6 bases at V and 3 bases at J, with 15 bases between. Looked up from germline, CDR1 is SNHLY and CDR2 is FYNNEI. In DNA form, the CDR3 reads TGTGCCAGCAGGGCCGGACAGACGATCTACGAGCAGTACTTC. Translation gives CASRAGQTIYEQYF.

CDR3 residues: CASSVTPQDTQYF. The CDR3 nucleotides read TGTGCCAGCAGCGTAACACCTCAAGATACGCAGTATTTT. The genes are TRBV9 and TRBJ2-3; no definite D call. CDR1 and CDR2 from the germline V gene are SGDLS and YYNGEE. The CDR3 has 13 residues. The V end lost 1 base, the J end lost 5 bases, and 8 bases lay between the germline ends.